The present TCR beta chain was sequenced within a study of CD8 T cells in Susac syndrome. About 0.5 to 1 ug RNA was reverse transcribed with random hexamers. With immunoSEQ multiplex PCR, TCR beta CDR3 was amplified across 54 Vbeta and 13 Jbeta. TCRdb reprocessed the immunoSEQ multiplex PCR reads with MiXCR, giving one entry per CDR3 protein. The profile shows about 130,000 distinct CDR3 sequences, under 95% of them singletons. It was treatment-naive patients with stable or active relapsing-remitting disease who made up the multiple sclerosis controls. Input material: CD8+ T cells from PBMCs. The TCR sequence derives from a human donor with multiple sclerosis.

CDR3 sequence reads: CSVLAGGPGWGGELFF. The CDR3 DNA reads as TGCAGCGTTCTAGCGGGAGGGCCAGGATGGGGCGGGGAGCTGTTTTTT. V usage is TRBV29-1 and J usage is TRBJ2-2; TRBD2 aligns across 12 bases. The CDR3 has 16 amino acids. The germline V gene encodes CDR1 SQVTM and CDR2 ANQGSEA. The V and J ends lost 5 bases and 7 bases, in that order; junction bases with no gene match: 11.